This T cell receptor (beta chain) appears in the sequencing data of a study of T cells after yellow fever vaccination. Turning to this clonotype: Its antigen is unidentified.

TCRdb re-derived calls from the 5' RACE reads in MiXCR, one entry per CDR3 protein. The repertoire holds approximately 450,000 distinct CDR3 sequences, 15% to 20% seen once, with roughly a sixth in the top ten. Study-level findings and limits: Clones that expanded after primary vaccination mostly reappeared after the booster (just over 95% CD4, around 87% CD8).

Germline CDR1 and CDR2: MNHNY and SVGAGI (reference sequence). This CDR3 contains 15 residues. After removal of 2 bases from V and 2 bases from J, the junction contained 3 bases not matched to a gene. The gene calls are TRBV6-6 and TRBJ2-7; 10 nucleotides line up with TRBD2. The sequence came from a man aged 18 to 29 who received the YFV17D yellow fever vaccine. The input for sequencing was PBMCs, taken before the yellow fever booster vaccination. The CDR3 coding sequence is TGTGCCAGCAGTTACGGTAGCGGGGGGCCCTACGAGCAGTACGTC. It translates to CASSYGSGGPYEQYV.